This T cell receptor beta chain appears in the sequencing data of a study of blood T cell repertoires in COVID-19. Study background: The samples span acute and convalescent COVID-19 from the United States, Italy and Spain. The analysed material was cDNA or gDNA that came from T cells, B-cell-depleted T cells, or PBMCs.

The data were produced by immunoSEQ multiplex PCR, yet TCRdb's version contains in-frame clones alone and is incomplete. Of about 220,000 clones listed, 82% were seen once; the top ten hold about 4.8%. Recruited during active infection, patients (from Seattle) were subsequently followed longitudinally. CDR1 LGHNA and CDR2 YSLEER come from the germline V gene. Trimming cost V 0 bases and J 5 bases, with 23 bases left between them. CDR3 length: 19 residues. Sequencing was done on a sample of peripheral blood. J is TRBJ2-1 and V is TRBV4-3; the D gene is possibly TRBD2 (6 bases). The receptor was derived from a woman aged 70-85 years with COVID-19, enrolled during active disease. Here the CDR3 DNA reads TGCGCCAGCAGCCAAGATCTAGCGTCGGGGCAGGAAATACACAATGAGCAGTTCTTC. Encoded protein: CASSQDLASGQEIHNEQFF.